This TCR beta chain was sequenced in a study of blood T cell repertoires in COVID-19. Study-wide context: The cDNA or gDNA used as material had been derived from T cells, B-cell-depleted T cells, or PBMCs.

Repertoires were generated with immunoSEQ multiplex PCR, while TCRdb's copy carries only in-frame clones and drops some. The sample consists of 260,000 or so clones, over 75% of them appearing once. Clinical history as reported by participants underpinned cohort assignment. Donors of Cohort 3 who recovered were those that had two negative PCRs, clearance, or symptom resolution. This clone was seen a single time. This CDR3 comprises 14 residues. Between the trimmed V and J ends, which lost 3 bases and 6 bases, there was a span of 11 bases. Germline-derived CDR1 and CDR2 are LNHDA and SQIVND (reference sequence).

Sequenced sample: PBMCs or T cells enriched from blood (not recorded which). The receptor was derived from a young man who had recovered from COVID-19. This rearrangement joins TRBV19 to TRBJ1-4; D is uncertain. The CDR3 sequence is CASSIWVEDEKLFF. The CDR3, as DNA: TGTGCCAGTAGTATCTGGGTAGAGGATGAAAAACTGTTTTTT.